This T cell receptor (beta chain) was recovered during a study of cytomegalovirus exposure and HLA in healthy donors. General study findings and limits: Reports showed the classifier diagnosing cytomegalovirus status with high specificity and sensitivity. The investigators catalogued 150 to 200 TCR beta chains as cytomegalovirus-associated. The tendency of first-cohort TCR clusters to co-occur in the roughly 110 validation repertoires was the finding of a later analysis.

Donors came from a validation cohort of 95 to 150 subjects, distinct from the first 666-subject cohort. Profiled with immunoSEQ multiplex PCR; TCRdb holds only in-frame clones, not every one. The sample includes 90,000 to 150,000 clones, approximately 90% of them seen just once. Germline V gene data show CDR1 as MNHEY and CDR2 as SVGAGI. This CDR3 is 15 amino acids long. After removal of 4 bases from V and 3 bases from J, the junction contained 8 bases not matched to a gene. This clone appeared a few times. Its antigen is currently unknown. Sequencing was performed on PBMCs. The V call is TRBV6-5, the J call TRBJ1-1; 7 nucleotides agree with TRBD1. The TCR comes from a woman between 18 and 29 years old in good health and CMV-seropositive. The DNA for the CDR3 is TGTGCCAGCAGTTTACTTAGGGGGCACCACACTGAAGCTTTCTTT. The encoded protein is CASSLLRGHHTEAFF.